A single sample gave rise to the 29 T cell receptor beta chains below, sequenced in a study of T-cell reconstitution after alpha-beta-depleted transplantation in children. Preparation of the TCRbeta library was carried out with unique molecular identifiers. TCRdb passed the PCR reads through MiXCR, listing each CDR3 protein once. Among 150,000 to 200,000 distinct CDR3 sequences listed, approximately 6.8% were seen once. Here the sequenced sample was PBMCs from the stem cell graft donor, taken from the stem cell graft. The receptor source for this set is a human donor who donated a stem cell graft to a child with Wiskott-Aldrich syndrome.

This clonotype was picked up many times. The rearrangement links TRBV5-1 to TRBJ2-3; D is unresolved. V lost 0 bases and J lost 5, with 13 bases in between. The CDR3 totals 15 residues. CDR1 and CDR2 (germline): SGHRS, YFSETQ. As DNA, the CDR3 is TGCGCCAGCAGCTTGGTATCGGGCCCAGGAGATACGCAGTATTTT. Amino acid sequence: CASSLVSGPGDTQYF.

This clonotype was seen many times. The V call is TRBV5-1, the J call TRBJ1-2; D might be TRBD1 (5 bases). The length of the CDR3 is 13 residues. V lost 4 bases and J 0 bases, leaving 7 bases between the germline ends. Per the germline V gene, CDR1 is SGHRS and CDR2 is YFSETQ. CDR3 sequence (DNA): TGCGCCAGCAGCGGGGGATCTAACTATGGCTACACCTTC. This sequence encodes CASSGGSNYGYTF.

The genes are TRBV4-3 and TRBJ2-7, with TRBD1 matching 9 bases. The CDR3 totals 20 residues. CDR1 and CDR2 from the germline V gene are LGHNA and YSLEER. The ends lost 0 bases at V and 2 bases at J; junction bases unmatched: 17. CDR3 DNA sequence: TGCGCCAGCAGCCAAGATCGTCCGGGACAGGGATACGCTATACCCTACGAGCAGTACTTC. It specifies CASSQDRPGQGYAIPYEQYF.

This clonotype appeared many times. J is TRBJ2-7 and V is TRBV25-1; 8 bases fit TRBD2. This CDR3 comprises 14 residues. Germline CDR1 reads MGHDK; CDR2 reads SYGVNS. The V segment lost 4 bases and the J segment 6 bases; nucleotides outside the gene matches: 8. The CDR3 DNA follows: TGTGCCAGCAGTGGTGGGACTAGATCGTTCGAGCAGTACTTC. The encoded protein is CASSGGTRSFEQYF.

This clonotype was recorded at least ten times. The J gene is TRBJ1-1, the V gene TRBV10-3, with 7 bases that match TRBD1. Germline values: CDR1 ENHRY, CDR2 SYGVKD. CDR3 size: 14 residues. After removal of 4 bases from V and 1 base from J, the junction contained 3 bases not matched to a gene. The CDR3 reads CAISAGQRNTEAFF. The CDR3 DNA sequence: TGTGCCATCAGTGCGGGACAGAGGAACACTGAAGCTTTCTTT.

This sequence joins TRBV24-1 and TRBJ1-2; D unresolved. Germline CDR1 is KGHDR and CDR2 is SFDVKD. Between the trimmed V and J ends, which lost 4 bases and 5 bases, there was a span of 13 bases. The CDR3 consists of 14 residues. The CDR3 sequence is CATSEEGDPYGYTF. The CDR3 DNA reads as TGTGCCACCAGTGAGGAGGGAGACCCATATGGCTACACCTTC.

The table lists this clonotype with many counts. The chain recombines TRBV4-3 with TRBJ1-2; a weak D match, TRBD1 (6 bases). V lost 4 bases and J 7 bases, leaving 19 bases between the germline ends. This CDR3 spans 15 amino acids. Germline assignment: CDR1 LGHNA and CDR2 YSLEER. In nucleotides, the CDR3 is TGCGCCAGCAGCCCAACAGGGAGCCCCCACGGTGGCTACACCTTC. It translates to CASSPTGSPHGGYTF.

The sample holds many counts of this clonotype. The chain carries TRBV20-1 and TRBJ2-1, with TRBD1 matching over 11 bases. After removal of 4 bases from V and 3 bases from J, the junction contained 2 bases not matched to a gene. This CDR3 is 14 amino acids long. Germline lookup yields CDR1 DFQATT and CDR2 SNEGSKA (reference sequence). The CDR3 protein is CSATGTGGYNEQFF. The CDR3 nucleotides are TGCAGTGCTACCGGGACAGGGGGCTACAATGAGCAGTTCTTC.

The table lists this clonotype with many counts. The V call is TRBV11-2, the J call TRBJ2-1, with TRBD2 matching over 7 bases. The CDR3 length is 15 residues. The germline V gene encodes CDR1 SGHAT and CDR2 FQNNGV. V was clipped by 5 bases and J by 2 bases; unmatched bases: 6. The CDR3 bases are TGTGCCAGCAGCGCGGGGAGGGGAACCTACAATGAGCAGTTCTTC. Translated, it gives CASSAGRGTYNEQFF.

This clonotype was picked up many times. The DNA of the CDR3 is TGCGCCAGCAGCTTGGGGCTCACAGAGACCCAGTACTTC. Translation: CASSLGLTETQYF. The chain employs TRBV5-1 and TRBJ2-5, with D hard to call. CDR3 length: 13 amino acids. CDR1 and CDR2 from the germline V gene are SGHRS and YFSETQ. V shed 0 bases and J shed 4 bases, with 7 bases lying between them.

Ten or more counts support this clonotype. The J gene is TRBJ2-5, the V gene TRBV29-1; 7 positions match TRBD2. V shed 3 bases, J shed 5 bases, and the junction held 3 bases outside the gene matches. The CDR3 covers 12 residues. Germline V gene sequence: CDR1 SQVTM, CDR2 ANQGSEA. The CDR3 DNA reads TGCAGCGTTGAGACAGCGGGGGAGACCCAGTACTTC. This gives the protein CSVETAGETQYF.

Ten or more counts support this clonotype. The rearrangement uses TRBV12-3 or TRBV12-4 and TRBJ2-1; unclear D gene. V lost 5 bases, J lost 7 bases, and 15 bases lay in between. The CDR3 contains 14 residues. The CDR3 bases are TGTGCCAGCAGTCCGCCGCGCGATAGAAATGAGCAGTTCTTC. Protein product: CASSPPRDRNEQFF.

This clonotype was picked up one time. V usage is TRBV18 and J usage is TRBJ2-3, with D possibly TRBD2 on 5 matching bases. This CDR3 has 14 amino acids. Trimming left V 3 bases short and J 7 bases short, with 14 bases between. The germline gives CDR1 KGHSH, CDR2 LQKENI. DNA for the CDR3: TGTGCCAGCTCACCTTCTACCGGGATTTATACGCAGTATTTT. Its translation: CASSPSTGIYTQYF. Full variable domain (remainder filled in from reference TRBV18 and TRBJ2-3): NAGVMQNPRHLVRRRGQEARLRCSPMKGHSHVYWYRQLPEEGLKFMVYLQKENIIDESGMPKERFSAEFPKEGPSILRIQQVVRGDSAAYFCASSPSTGIYTQYFGPGTRLTVL.

This clonotype showed up many times. The chain uses TRBV12-3 or TRBV12-4 and TRBJ1-2; D is undetermined. The CDR3 is made up of 15 amino acids. The germline V and J ends were trimmed by 0 bases and 8 bases, with 16 bases remaining between them. As DNA, the CDR3 is TGTGCCAGCAGTTTAGCGCTTTACATTAATGAAGGCTACACCTTC. Its protein product is CASSLALYINEGYTF.

This clonotype was observed many times. The rearrangement uses TRBV6-2 or TRBV6-3 and TRBJ2-7; no definite D call. V was clipped by 2 bases and J by 6 bases, with 14 bases between them. Per germline, CDR1 MNHEY and CDR2 SVGEGT. The CDR3 is 14 residues long. The CDR3 DNA follows: TGTGCCAGCAGTTACCCAGAAGGGTTTTCCGAGCAGTACTTC. Translating it yields CASSYPEGFSEQYF.

The V gene is TRBV2, the J gene TRBJ2-1; no clear D. Germline V gene lookup returns CDR1 SNHLY and CDR2 FYNNEI. Between the trimmed V and J ends, which lost 4 bases and 8 bases, there was a span of 9 bases. The CDR3 is 12 residues long. The CDR3: CASSGPTYEQFF. CDR3 in DNA: TGTGCCAGCAGTGGGCCGACTTATGAGCAGTTCTTC.

At least ten counts were recorded for this clonotype. V is TRBV12-3 or TRBV12-4 and J is TRBJ1-5; D is ambiguous. The CDR3 is 15 residues long. Deletions cut 2 bases from V and 2 bases from J, with 10 bases between. For the CDR3, the DNA is TGTGCCAGCAGTTTAAGTCGGCAGGGCAATCAGCCCCAGCATTTT. It specifies CASSLSRQGNQPQHF.

The J gene is TRBJ2-3, the V gene TRBV5-1; D unclear. This CDR3 spans 13 amino acids. Germline V gene data show CDR1 as SGHRS and CDR2 as YFSETQ. V lost 0 bases and J 4 bases, leaving 6 bases between the germline ends. CDR3 region: CASSLDRADTQYF. CDR3 nucleotide sequence: TGCGCCAGCAGCTTGGATAGGGCAGATACGCAGTATTTT.

This clonotype was seen at least ten times. This chain joins TRBV20-1 and TRBJ2-3, with a weak D call TRBD2 (5 bases). Trimming cost V 3 bases and J 1 base, with 14 bases left between them. The CDR3 covers 15 residues. Per germline, CDR1 DFQATT and CDR2 SNEGSKA (reference sequence). DNA for the CDR3: TGCAGTGCTAGGCCGTTCGGACTGGGCACAGATACGCAGTATTTT. It translates to CSARPFGLGTDTQYF.

This clonotype was seen only a few times. The genes are TRBV18 and TRBJ2-4, with D perhaps TRBD1 or TRBD2 (5 bases each). Germline assignment: CDR1 KGHSH and CDR2 LQKENI. The V end was cut by 3 bases, the J end by 6 bases, with 15 bases between. The CDR3 runs 15 residues. Here the CDR3 reads CASSPRRDEGNIQYF. The CDR3 coding sequence is TGTGCCAGCTCACCCCGCAGGGACGAAGGAAACATTCAGTACTTC. Full variable domain (missing parts from reference TRBV18 and TRBJ2-4): NAGVMQNPRHLVRRRGQEARLRCSPMKGHSHVYWYRQLPEEGLKFMVYLQKENIIDESGMPKERFSAEFPKEGPSILRIQQVVRGDSAAYFCASSPRRDEGNIQYFGAGTRLSVL.

A few counts support this clonotype. The J gene is TRBJ2-7, the V gene TRBV5-6; D may be TRBD1 (5 bases). The germline V gene has CDR1 SGHDT and CDR2 YYEEEE. CDR3 length: 14 residues. The V end lost 1 base, the J end lost 5 bases, and 13 bases lay between the germline ends. The CDR3 nucleotides are TGTGCCAGCAGCTTGACAGGTTACGAGGACGAGCAGTACTTC. Protein sequence: CASSLTGYEDEQYF.

At least ten counts were recorded for this clonotype. The chain links TRBV20-1 to TRBJ2-1; 7 bases are shared with TRBD1. This CDR3 is built from 12 residues. Unmatched junction bases numbered 6, after V lost 3 bases and J lost 10 bases. Germline V gene lookup returns CDR1 DFQATT and CDR2 SNEGSKA (reference sequence). In nucleotides, the CDR3 is TGCAGTGCTAGGACTACAGGGGAAGAGCAGTTCTTC. The encoded protein is CSARTTGEEQFF.

This clonotype occurred a few times. J is TRBJ2-1 and V is TRBV24-1; the D is unclear. V dropped 0 bases and J dropped 11 bases, with 10 bases sitting between them. CDR1 KGHDR and CDR2 SFDVKD come from the germline V gene. This CDR3 contains 13 residues. CDR3 nucleotide sequence: TGTGCCACCAGTGATTTGCAGCCTGGCAAGCAGTTCTTC. The encoded protein is CATSDLQPGKQFF.

This clonotype was recorded many times. The CDR3 here is CSARYLDSITYEQYF. For the CDR3, the DNA is TGCAGTGCTAGATACTTGGACAGTATAACCTACGAGCAGTACTTC. V gene TRBV20-1 combines with J gene TRBJ2-7; tentative D call: TRBD1 (6 bases). CDR3 size: 15 residues. CDR1 is DFQATT, CDR2 SNEGSKA, per germline (reference sequence). Trimming cost V 2 bases and J 2 bases, with 16 bases left between them.

The table lists this clonotype with many counts. The DNA of the CDR3 is TGTGCCAGCAGCTTTGAGGTTATGATCTACGAGCAGTACTTC. As protein: CASSFEVMIYEQYF. The chain recombines TRBV28 with TRBJ2-7; the D is unclear. Germline V gene lookup returns CDR1 MDHEN and CDR2 SYDVKM. V lost 6 bases and J lost 3, with 15 bases in between. The CDR3 loop spans 14 amino acids.

This clonotype came up many times. The chain employs TRBV20-1 and TRBJ2-5; D is uncertain. Germline assignment: CDR1 DFQATT and CDR2 SNEGSKA (reference sequence). The CDR3 has 12 residues. Trimming shortened V by 3 bases and J by 3 bases, and 8 bases separated the two germline ends. CDR3 region: CSASLSKETQYF. DNA for the CDR3: TGCAGTGCTAGTTTGTCCAAAGAGACCCAGTACTTC.

This clonotype was counted many times. The chain has TRBV6-5 and TRBJ2-7; 7 nucleotides align to TRBD1. Unmatched junction bases numbered 9, after V lost 4 bases and J lost 6 bases. The CDR3 runs to 14 residues. Looked up from germline, CDR1 is MNHEY and CDR2 is SVGAGI. CDR3 sequence (DNA): TGTGCCAGCAGTTTGGGGACAGACCTTGGCGAGCAGTACTTC. Residues: CASSLGTDLGEQYF.

This clonotype came up many times. This sequence joins TRBV5-1 and TRBJ2-2; 10 bases line up with TRBD1. J lost 3 bases, V lost 4 bases, and 9 bases had no gene match. The CDR3 covers 17 residues. Per the germline V gene, CDR1 is SGHRS and CDR2 is YFSETQ. The CDR3: CASSHGFGTGDTGELFF. The CDR3 nucleotides read TGCGCCAGCAGCCACGGATTCGGGACAGGGGACACCGGGGAGCTGTTTTTT.

The chain links TRBV6-1 to TRBJ2-7; D remains unclear. With 1 base removed from V and 3 bases from J, the gap between germline ends came to 7 bases. The length of the CDR3 is 13 residues. The V gene's germline CDR1 is MNHNS and CDR2 SASEGT. CDR3 nucleotide sequence: TGTGCCAGCAGTGAAGTTCGGATCTACGAGCAGTACTTC. Residues: CASSEVRIYEQYF.